This TCR beta chain was sequenced in a study of blood T cell repertoires in COVID-19 (dated by TCRdb to about 2020). In the study overall: Samples covering the acute and convalescent phases of COVID-19 were provided by collaborators in the United States, Italy and Spain. The samples were drawn from two sources: the first 160 participants of the ongoing ImmuneRACE study, and 1,000 to 1,500 subjects contributed by 6 global collaborators. Subjects who had been exposed to COVID-19, were actively infected with it, or had recovered from it provided the deeply sampled blood TCRbeta repertoires that made up the dataset. The repertoires were released in a freely available public database meant as a resource for research on the immune response to SARS-CoV-2. Where HLA class I and class II types were available, the types were taken from metadata supplied by the sample provider, not from assay-based typing. Nearly every sample came with metadata listing a de-identified subject ID, COVID-19 status, age in years and sex. The prospective study material was composed of cDNA or gDNA derived from T cells, B-cell-depleted T cells, or PBMCs. Beyond this particular receptor, the publication reports: The quantity of clinical and demographic metadata differed by source and by participant and was supplied without curation.

To note about this clone: Its recognized antigen is unknown. The sample holds no much larger clone one base away, and base qualities are not on file.

TCRbeta CDR3 regions were amplified from genomic DNA using the immunoSEQ Assay, a bias-controlled multiplex PCR. On the authors' methods: The number of nucleated cells in each sample was estimated from the amplification of reference gene primers within the assay. To quantify the absolute abundance of each unique TCRbeta CDR3 rearrangement, sequence reads were collapsed and filtered. For each sample, productive Simpson clonality was calculated by taking the square root of Simpson's diversity index across productive rearrangements. TCRdb retrieved this table from immuneACCESS and kept in-frame rearrangements only. Not all clones are present; in checked studies, unresolved V genes account for under half, and no reason is known for the remainder. The DNA was the basis for D and trimming; V, J and clone size are from that table. This sample has tens of thousands of clones in its table, and around 80% of those were observed once. About 6% of the sample belongs to the ten largest clones.

Collaborating institutions collected whole blood in K2EDTA tubes following their own protocols. For TCRbeta analysis, collaborators shipped samples as frozen whole blood, isolated PBMCs, or DNA extracted from either of those sample types. Sequencing was done on a sample of peripheral blood. This receptor was taken from an older woman with acute or convalescent COVID-19.

The encoded CDR3 is CASSHQSRAFF. In nucleotide form, the sequence is TGTGCCAGCAGCCATCAGTCCCGAGCTTTCTTT. The rearrangement joined TRBV14 to TRBJ1-1; the D gene is unclear. Trimming removed 3 bases from V and 10 bases from J, leaving 9 bases between the germline ends. CDR1 and CDR2 are read off the germline V gene as SGHDN and FVKESK. Including the terminal cysteine and phenylalanine, the CDR3 comprises 11 residues. Just the 33-base CDR3 DNA is kept, in frame starting at base 1.